This TCR beta chain derives from a study of response to subunit inactivated influenza vaccine. Overall study findings and caveats: Authors suggested each seasonal influenza vaccination recruits few new T cells.

Comment on this clonotype: Antigen specificity is unknown.

TCRdb recomputed calls from the RT-PCR reads with MiXCR, one row per CDR3 protein. The sample yields around 650,000 distinct CDR3 sequences, more than 15% seen once. This sequence was found in a man aged 45-65 years who received an inactivated influenza vaccine. The sample was PBMCs from blood, taken roughly 12 days after vaccination.

The CDR3 nucleotides are TGCGCCAGCAGCACGGGACAGACGAACACCGGGGAGCTGTTTTTT. Translated, it gives CASSTGQTNTGELFF. The chain has TRBV5-1 and TRBJ2-2; 7 positions agree with TRBD1. Germline assignment: CDR1 SGHRS and CDR2 YFSETQ. The trim removed 4 bases at V and 0 bases at J, leaving 3 bases unmatched. The CDR3 runs 15 residues.